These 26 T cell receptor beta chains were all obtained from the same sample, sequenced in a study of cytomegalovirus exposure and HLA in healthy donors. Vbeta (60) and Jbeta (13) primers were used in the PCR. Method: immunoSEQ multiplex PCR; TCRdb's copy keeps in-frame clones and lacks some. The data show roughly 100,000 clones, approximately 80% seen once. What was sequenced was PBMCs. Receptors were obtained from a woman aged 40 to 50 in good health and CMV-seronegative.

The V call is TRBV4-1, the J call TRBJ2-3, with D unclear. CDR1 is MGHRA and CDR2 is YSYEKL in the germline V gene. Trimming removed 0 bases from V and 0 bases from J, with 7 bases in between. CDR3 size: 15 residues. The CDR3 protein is CASSQDTDSTDTQYF. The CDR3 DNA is TGCGCCAGCAGCCAAGATACTGATAGCACAGATACGCAGTATTTT.

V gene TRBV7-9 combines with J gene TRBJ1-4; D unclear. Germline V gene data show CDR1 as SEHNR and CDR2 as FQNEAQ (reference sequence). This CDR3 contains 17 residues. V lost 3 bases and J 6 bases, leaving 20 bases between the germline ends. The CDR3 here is CASSLFSPRGMDEKLFF. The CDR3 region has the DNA TGTGCCAGCAGCTTGTTTTCCCCGCGGGGAATGGATGAAAAACTGTTTTTT.

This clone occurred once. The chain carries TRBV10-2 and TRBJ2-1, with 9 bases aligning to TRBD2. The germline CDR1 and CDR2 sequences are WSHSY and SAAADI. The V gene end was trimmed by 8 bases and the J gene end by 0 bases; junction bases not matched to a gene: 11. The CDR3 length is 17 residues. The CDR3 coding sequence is TGCGCCAGCTCGATGGCTCAGCGGGGGGACTCCTACAATGAGCAGTTCTTC. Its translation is CASSMAQRGDSYNEQFF.

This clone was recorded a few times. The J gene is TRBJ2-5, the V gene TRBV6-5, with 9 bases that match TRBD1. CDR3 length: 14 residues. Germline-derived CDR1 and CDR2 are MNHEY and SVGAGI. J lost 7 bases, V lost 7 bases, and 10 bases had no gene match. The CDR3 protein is CASKQGALVGTQYF. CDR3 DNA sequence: TGTGCCAGCAAACAGGGGGCCTTGGTTGGGACCCAGTACTTC.

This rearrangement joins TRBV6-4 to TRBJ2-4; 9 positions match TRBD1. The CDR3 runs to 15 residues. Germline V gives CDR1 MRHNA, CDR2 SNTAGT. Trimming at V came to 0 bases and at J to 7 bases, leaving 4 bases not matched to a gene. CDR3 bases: TGTGCCAGCAGTGACTCATCACAGGGGGCGAACATTCAGTACTTC. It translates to CASSDSSQGANIQYF.

The CDR3 sequence is CASSSETGSGANVLTF. CDR3 in DNA: TGTGCCAGTAGTTCCGAAACGGGTTCCGGGGCCAACGTCCTGACTTTC. The chain is built from TRBV19 and TRBJ2-6; D call uncertain. This CDR3 has 16 amino acids. Germline V gene sequence: CDR1 LNHDA, CDR2 SQIVND (reference sequence). Trimming shortened V by 5 bases and J by 4 bases, and 15 bases separated the two germline ends.

The DNA of the CDR3 is TGTGCCAGCAGTTTATATGGGACAGACTCTGGAAACACCATATATTTT. Protein: CASSLYGTDSGNTIYF. This chain connects TRBV27 to TRBJ1-3; 7 nucleotides align to TRBD1. The junction had 3 bases not matched to a gene; V was cut back by 1 base and J by 0 bases. The germline V gene has CDR1 MNHEY and CDR2 SMNVEV (reference sequence). CDR3 size: 16 residues.

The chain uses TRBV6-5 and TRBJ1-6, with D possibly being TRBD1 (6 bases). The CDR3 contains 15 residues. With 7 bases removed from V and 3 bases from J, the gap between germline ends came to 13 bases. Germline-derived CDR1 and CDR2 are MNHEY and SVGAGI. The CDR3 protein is CASTTGFFYNSPLHF. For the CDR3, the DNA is TGTGCCAGCACCACAGGGTTCTTCTATAATTCACCCCTCCACTTT.

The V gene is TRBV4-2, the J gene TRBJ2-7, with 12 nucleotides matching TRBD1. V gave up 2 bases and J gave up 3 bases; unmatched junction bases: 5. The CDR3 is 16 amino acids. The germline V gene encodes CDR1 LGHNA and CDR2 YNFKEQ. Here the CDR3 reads CASSQSGTGGFYEQYF. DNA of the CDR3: TGTGCCAGCAGCCAATCCGGGACAGGGGGCTTCTACGAGCAGTACTTC.

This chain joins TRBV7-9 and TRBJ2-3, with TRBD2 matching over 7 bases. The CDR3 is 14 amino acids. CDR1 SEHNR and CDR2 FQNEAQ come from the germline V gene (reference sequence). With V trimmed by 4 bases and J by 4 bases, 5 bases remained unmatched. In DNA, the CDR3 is TGTGCCAGCAGCTCCGTGGCGGGGGCAGATACGCAGTATTTT. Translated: CASSSVAGADTQYF.

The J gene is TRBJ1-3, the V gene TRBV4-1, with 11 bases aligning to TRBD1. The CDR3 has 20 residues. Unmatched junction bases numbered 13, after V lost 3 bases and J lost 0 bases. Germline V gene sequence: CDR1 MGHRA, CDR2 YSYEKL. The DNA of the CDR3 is TGCGCCAGCAGCCACGCGGGACAGGGGGTTATCATGAGCTCTGGAAACACCATATATTTT. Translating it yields CASSHAGQGVIMSSGNTIYF.

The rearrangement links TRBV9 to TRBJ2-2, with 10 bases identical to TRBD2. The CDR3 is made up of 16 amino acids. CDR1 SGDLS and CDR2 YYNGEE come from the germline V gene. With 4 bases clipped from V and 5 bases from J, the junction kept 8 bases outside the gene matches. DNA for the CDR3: TGTGCCAGCAGCCTCCCTAGCGGGGGAGGGACCGGGGAGCTGTTTTTT. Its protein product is CASSLPSGGGTGELFF.

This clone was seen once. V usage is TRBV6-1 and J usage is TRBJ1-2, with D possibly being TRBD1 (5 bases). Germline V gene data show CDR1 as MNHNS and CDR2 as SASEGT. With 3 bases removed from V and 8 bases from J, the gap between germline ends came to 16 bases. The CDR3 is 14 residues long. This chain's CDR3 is CASSELWGGTGYTF. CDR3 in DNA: TGTGCCAGCAGTGAGCTATGGGGGGGTACGGGCTACACCTTC.

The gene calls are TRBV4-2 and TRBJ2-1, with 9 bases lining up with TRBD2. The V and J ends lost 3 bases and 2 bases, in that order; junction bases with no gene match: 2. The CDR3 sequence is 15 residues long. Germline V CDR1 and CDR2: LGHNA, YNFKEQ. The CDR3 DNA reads TGTGCCAGCAGCCACGCGGGGGGGACCTACAATGAGCAGTTCTTC. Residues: CASSHAGGTYNEQFF.

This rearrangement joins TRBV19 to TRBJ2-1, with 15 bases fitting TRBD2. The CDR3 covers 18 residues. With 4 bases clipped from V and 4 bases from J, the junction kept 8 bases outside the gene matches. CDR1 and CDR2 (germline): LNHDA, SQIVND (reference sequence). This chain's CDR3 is CASSTGLAGGPRYNEQFF. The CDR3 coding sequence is TGTGCCAGTAGTACGGGACTAGCGGGGGGACCGAGGTACAATGAGCAGTTCTTC.

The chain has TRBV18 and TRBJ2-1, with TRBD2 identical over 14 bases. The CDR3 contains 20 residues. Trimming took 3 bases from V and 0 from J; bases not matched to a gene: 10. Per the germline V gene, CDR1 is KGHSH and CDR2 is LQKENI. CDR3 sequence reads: CASSPPKTSGGGSSYNEQFF. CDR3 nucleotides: TGTGCCAGCTCACCGCCCAAGACTAGCGGGGGGGGGAGCTCCTACAATGAGCAGTTCTTC.

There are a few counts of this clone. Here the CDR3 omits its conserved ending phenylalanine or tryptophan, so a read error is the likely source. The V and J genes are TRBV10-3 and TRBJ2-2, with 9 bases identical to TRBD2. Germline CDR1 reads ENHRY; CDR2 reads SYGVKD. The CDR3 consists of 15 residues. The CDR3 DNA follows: TGTGTCACCCAGAGCGGGGGGACGAACACCGGGGAGCTGTTTGTT. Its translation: CVTQSGGTNTGELFV.

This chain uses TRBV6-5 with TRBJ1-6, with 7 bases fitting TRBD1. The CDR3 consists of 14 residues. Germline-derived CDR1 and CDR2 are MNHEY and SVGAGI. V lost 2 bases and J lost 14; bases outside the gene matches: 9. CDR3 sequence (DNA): TGTGCCAGCAGTTACATGAAGGGGGCTCGGACCCTCCACTTT. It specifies CASSYMKGARTLHF.

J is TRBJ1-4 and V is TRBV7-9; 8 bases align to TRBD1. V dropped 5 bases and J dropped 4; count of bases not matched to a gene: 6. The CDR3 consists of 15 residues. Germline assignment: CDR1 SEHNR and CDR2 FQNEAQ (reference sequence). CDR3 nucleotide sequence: TGTGCCAGCAGCCCCGGACAGGGTTATAATGAAAAACTGTTTTTT. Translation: CASSPGQGYNEKLFF.

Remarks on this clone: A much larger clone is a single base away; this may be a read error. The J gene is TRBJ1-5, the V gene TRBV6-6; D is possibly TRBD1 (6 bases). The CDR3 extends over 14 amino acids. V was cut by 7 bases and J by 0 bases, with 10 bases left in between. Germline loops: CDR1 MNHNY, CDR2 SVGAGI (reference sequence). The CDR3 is CASNGQYSNQPQHF. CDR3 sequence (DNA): TGTGCCAGCAATGGACAGTATAGCAATCAGCCCCAGCATTTT.

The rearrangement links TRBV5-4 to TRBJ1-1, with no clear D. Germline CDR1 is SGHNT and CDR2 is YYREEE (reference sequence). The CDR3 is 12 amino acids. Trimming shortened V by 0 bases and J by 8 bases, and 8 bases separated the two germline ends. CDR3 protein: CASSLDRVEAFF. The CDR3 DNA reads TGTGCCAGCAGCTTGGACCGGGTGGAAGCTTTCTTT.

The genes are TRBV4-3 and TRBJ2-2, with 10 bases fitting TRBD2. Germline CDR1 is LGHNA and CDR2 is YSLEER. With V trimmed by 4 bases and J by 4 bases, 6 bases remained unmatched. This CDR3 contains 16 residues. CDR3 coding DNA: TGCGCCAGCAGCCTCTTAGCGGGGGGCCTCACCGGGGAGCTGTTTTTT. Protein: CASSLLAGGLTGELFF.

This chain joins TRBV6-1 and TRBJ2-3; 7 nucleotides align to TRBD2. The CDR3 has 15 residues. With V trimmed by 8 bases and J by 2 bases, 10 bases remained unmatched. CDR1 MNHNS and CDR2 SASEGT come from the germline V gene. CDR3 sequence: CASAKGTTVTDTQYF. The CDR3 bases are TGTGCCAGCGCTAAGGGGACTACGGTCACAGATACGCAGTATTTT.

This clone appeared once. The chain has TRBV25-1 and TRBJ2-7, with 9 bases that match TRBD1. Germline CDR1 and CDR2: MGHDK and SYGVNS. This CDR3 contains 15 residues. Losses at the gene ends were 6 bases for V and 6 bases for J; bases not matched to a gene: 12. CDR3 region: CASRRRGTGNGEQYF. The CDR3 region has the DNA TGTGCCAGCAGACGTCGTGGGACAGGGAACGGCGAGCAGTACTTC.

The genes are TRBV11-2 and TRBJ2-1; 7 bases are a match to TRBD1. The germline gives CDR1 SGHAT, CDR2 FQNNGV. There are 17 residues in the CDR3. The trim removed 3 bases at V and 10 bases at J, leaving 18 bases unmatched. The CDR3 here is CASSFRIHRGSDGEQFF. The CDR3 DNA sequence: TGTGCCAGCAGCTTTAGGATTCACAGGGGTAGCGACGGCGAGCAGTTCTTC.

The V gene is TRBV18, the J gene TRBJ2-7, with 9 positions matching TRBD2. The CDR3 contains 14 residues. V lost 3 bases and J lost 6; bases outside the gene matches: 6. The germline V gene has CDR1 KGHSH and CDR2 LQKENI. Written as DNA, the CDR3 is TGTGCCAGCTCACCTTCCGGGACTAGCATCGAGCAGTACTTC. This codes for CASSPSGTSIEQYF. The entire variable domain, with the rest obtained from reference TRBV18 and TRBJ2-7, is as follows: NAGVMQNPRHLVRRRGQEARLRCSPMKGHSHVYWYRQLPEEGLKFMVYLQKENIIDESGMPKERFSAEFPKEGPSILRIQQVVRGDSAAYFCASSPSGTSIEQYFGPGTRLTVT.